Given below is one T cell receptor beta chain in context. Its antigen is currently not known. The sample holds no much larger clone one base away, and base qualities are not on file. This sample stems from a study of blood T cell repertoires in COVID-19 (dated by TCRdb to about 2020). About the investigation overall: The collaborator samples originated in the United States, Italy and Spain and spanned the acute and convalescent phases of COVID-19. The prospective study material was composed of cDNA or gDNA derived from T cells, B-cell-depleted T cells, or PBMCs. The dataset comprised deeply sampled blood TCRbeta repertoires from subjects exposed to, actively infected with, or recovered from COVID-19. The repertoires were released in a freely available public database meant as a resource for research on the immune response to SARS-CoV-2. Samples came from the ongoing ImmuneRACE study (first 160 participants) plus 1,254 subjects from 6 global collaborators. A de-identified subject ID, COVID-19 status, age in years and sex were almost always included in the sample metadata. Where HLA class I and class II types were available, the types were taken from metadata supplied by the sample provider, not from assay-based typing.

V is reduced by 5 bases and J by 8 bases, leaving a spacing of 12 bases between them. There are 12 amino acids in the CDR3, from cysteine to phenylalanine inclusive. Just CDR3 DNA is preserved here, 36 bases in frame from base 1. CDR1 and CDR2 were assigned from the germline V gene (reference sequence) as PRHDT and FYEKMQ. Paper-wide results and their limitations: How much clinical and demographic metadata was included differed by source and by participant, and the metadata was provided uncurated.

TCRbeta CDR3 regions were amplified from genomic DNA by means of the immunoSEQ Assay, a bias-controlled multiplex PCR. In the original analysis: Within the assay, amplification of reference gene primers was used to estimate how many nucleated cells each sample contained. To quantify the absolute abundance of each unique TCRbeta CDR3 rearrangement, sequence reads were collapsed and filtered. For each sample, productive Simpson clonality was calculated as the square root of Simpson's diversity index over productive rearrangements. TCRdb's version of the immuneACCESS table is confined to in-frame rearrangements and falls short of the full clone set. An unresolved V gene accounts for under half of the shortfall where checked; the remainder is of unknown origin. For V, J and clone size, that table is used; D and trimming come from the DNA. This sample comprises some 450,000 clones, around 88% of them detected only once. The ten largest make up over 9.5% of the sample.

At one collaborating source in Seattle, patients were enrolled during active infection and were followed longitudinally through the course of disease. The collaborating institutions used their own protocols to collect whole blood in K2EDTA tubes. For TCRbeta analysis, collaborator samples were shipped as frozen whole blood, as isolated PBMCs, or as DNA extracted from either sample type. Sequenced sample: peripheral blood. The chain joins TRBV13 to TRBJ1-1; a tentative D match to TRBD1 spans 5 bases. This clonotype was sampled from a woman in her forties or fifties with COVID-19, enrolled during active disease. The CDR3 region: CASSNETEEAFF. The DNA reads TGTGCCAGCAGCAACGAGACAGAGGAAGCTTTCTTT.